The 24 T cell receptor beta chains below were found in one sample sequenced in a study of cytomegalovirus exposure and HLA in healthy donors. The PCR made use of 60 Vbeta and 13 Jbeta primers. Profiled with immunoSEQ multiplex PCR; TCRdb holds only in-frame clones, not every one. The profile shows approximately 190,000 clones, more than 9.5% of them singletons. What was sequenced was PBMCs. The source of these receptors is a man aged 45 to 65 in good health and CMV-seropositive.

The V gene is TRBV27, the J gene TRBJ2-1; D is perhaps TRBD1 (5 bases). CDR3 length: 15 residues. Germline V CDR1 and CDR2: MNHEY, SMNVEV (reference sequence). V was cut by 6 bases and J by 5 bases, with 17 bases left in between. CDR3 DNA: TGTGCCAGCAGACGACAAGGGGCGACAAACAATGAGCAGTTCTTC. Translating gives CASRRQGATNNEQFF.

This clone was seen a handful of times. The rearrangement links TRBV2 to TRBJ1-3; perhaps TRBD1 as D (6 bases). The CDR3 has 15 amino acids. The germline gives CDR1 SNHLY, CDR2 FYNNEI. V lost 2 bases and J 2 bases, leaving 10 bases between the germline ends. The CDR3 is CASSESPGAGNTIYF. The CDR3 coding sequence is TGTGCCAGCAGTGAATCCCCAGGGGCTGGAAACACCATATATTTT. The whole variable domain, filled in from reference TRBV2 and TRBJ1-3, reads EPEVTQTPSHQVTQMGQEVILRCVPISNHLYFYWYRQILGQKVEFLVSFYNNEISEKSEIFDDQFSVERPDGSNFTLKIRSTKLEDSAMYFCASSESPGAGNTIYFGEGSWLTVV.

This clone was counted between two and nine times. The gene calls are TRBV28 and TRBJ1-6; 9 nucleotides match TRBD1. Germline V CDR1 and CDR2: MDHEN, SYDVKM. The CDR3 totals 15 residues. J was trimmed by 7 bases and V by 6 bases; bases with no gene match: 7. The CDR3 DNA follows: TGTGCCAGCAGCACCGGGACAGGGACAAATTCACCCCTCCACTTT. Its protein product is CASSTGTGTNSPLHF.

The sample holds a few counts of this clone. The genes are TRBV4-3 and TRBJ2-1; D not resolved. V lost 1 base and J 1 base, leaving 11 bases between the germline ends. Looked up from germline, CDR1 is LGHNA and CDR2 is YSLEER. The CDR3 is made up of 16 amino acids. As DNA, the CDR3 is TGCGCCAGCAGCCAAGCTGGCTTAACGTCCTACAATGAGCAGTTCTTC. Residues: CASSQAGLTSYNEQFF.

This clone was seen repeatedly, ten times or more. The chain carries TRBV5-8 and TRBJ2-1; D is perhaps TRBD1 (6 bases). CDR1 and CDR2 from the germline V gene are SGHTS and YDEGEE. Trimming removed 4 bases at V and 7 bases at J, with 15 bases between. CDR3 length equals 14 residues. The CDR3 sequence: CASSRQGPGNEQFF. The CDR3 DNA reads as TGTGCCAGCAGCCGGCAGGGGCCAGGGAATGAGCAGTTCTTC.

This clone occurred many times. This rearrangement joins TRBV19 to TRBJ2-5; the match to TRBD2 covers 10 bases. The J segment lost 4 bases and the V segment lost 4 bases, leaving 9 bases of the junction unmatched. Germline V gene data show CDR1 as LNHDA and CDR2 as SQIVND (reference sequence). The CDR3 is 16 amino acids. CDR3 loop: CASSTGTSVSRETQYF. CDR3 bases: TGTGCCAGTAGTACCGGGACTAGCGTTTCCCGAGAGACCCAGTACTTC.

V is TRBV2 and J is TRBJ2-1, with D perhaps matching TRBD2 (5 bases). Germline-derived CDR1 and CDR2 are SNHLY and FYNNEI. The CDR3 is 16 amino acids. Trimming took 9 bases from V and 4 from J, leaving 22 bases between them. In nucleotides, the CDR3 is TGTGCCAGTTGGGGTCCGGGGTCGCAAGGTTACAATGAGCAGTTCTTC. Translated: CASWGPGSQGYNEQFF.

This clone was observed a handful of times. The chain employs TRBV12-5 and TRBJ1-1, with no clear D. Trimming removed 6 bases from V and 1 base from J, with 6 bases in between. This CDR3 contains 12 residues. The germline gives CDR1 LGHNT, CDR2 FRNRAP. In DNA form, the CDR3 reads TGTGCTAGTGGGTCAGAGAACACTGAAGCTTTCTTT. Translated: CASGSENTEAFF.

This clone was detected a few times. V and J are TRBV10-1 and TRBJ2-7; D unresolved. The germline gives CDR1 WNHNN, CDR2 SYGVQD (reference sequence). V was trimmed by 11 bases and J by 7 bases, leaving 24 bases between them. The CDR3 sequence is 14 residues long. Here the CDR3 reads CASISRIRRKEQYV. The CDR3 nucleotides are TGCGCCTCCATTTCCCGGATAAGGAGAAAAGAGCAGTACGTC.

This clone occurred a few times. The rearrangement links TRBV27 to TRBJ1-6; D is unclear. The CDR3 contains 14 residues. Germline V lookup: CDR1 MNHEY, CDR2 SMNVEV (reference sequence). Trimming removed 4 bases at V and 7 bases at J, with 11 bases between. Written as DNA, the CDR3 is TGTGCCAGCAGTTCCGGAGGAAGGAATTCACCCCTCCACTTT. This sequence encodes CASSSGGRNSPLHF.

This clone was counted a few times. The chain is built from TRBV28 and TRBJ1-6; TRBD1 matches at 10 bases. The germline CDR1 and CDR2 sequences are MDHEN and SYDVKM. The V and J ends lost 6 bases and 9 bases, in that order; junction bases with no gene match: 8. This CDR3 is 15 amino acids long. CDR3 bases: TGTGCCAGCAGCCGACAGGGGGCTGTAAGTTCACCCCTCCACTTT. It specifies CASSRQGAVSSPLHF.

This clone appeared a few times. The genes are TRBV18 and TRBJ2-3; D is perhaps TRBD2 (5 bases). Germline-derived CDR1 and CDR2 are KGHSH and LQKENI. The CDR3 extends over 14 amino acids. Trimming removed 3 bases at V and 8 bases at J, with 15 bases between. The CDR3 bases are TGTGCCAGCTCACCTGACAAGGGAGCAGGTACGCAGTATTTT. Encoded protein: CASSPDKGAGTQYF.

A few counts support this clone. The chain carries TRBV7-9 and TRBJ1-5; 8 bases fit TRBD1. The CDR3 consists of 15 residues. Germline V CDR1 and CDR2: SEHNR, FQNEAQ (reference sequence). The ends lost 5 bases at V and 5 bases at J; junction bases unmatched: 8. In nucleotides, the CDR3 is TGTGCCAGCAGCCGAGGGACAGGATCTTATCAGCCCCAGCATTTT. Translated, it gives CASSRGTGSYQPQHF.

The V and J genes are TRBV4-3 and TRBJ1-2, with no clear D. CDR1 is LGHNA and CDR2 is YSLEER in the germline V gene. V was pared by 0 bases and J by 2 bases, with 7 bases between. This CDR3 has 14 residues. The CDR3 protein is CASSQDGINYGYTF. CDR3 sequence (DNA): TGCGCCAGCAGCCAAGATGGCATCAACTATGGCTACACCTTC.

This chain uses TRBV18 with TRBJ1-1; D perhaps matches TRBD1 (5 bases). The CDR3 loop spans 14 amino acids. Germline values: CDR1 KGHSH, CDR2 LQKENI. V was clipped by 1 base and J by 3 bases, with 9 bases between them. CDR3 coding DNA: TGTGCCAGCTCACCACAGGGGCTGGACACTGAAGCTTTCTTT. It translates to CASSPQGLDTEAFF.

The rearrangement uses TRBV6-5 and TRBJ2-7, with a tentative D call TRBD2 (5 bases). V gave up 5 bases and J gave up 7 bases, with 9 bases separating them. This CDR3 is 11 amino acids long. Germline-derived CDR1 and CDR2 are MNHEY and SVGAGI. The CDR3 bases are TGTGCCAGCAGTACCCCGGGGGAGCAGTACTTC. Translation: CASSTPGEQYF.

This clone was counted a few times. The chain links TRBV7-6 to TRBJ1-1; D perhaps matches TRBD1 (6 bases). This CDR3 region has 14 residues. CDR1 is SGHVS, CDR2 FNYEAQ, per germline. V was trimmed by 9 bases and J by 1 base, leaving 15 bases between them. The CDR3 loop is CASREAGQNTEAFF. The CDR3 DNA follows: TGTGCCAGTCGGGAAGCGGGACAGAACACTGAAGCTTTCTTT.

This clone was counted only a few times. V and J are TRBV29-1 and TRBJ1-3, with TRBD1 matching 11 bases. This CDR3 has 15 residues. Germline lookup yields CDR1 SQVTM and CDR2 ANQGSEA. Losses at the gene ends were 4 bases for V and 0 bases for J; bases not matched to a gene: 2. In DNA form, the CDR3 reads TGCAGCGTTGTGGGGACAGGGGGCTCTGGAAACACCATATATTTT. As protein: CSVVGTGGSGNTIYF. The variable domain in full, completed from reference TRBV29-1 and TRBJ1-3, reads SAVISQKPSRDICQRGTSLTIQCQVDSQVTMMFWYRQQPGQSLTLIATANQGSEATYESGFVIDKFPISRPNLTFSTLTVSNMSPEDSSIYLCSVVGTGGSGNTIYFGEGSWLTVV.

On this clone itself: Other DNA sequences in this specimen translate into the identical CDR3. The CDR3 protein is CSVAGAQETQYF. The CDR3 bases are TGCAGCGTTGCAGGGGCGCAAGAGACCCAGTACTTC. The rearrangement links TRBV29-1 to TRBJ2-5; D perhaps matches TRBD1 (6 bases). The CDR3 length is 12 residues. V lost 4 bases and J 2 bases, leaving 8 bases between the germline ends. CDR1 and CDR2 from the germline V gene are SQVTM and ANQGSEA.

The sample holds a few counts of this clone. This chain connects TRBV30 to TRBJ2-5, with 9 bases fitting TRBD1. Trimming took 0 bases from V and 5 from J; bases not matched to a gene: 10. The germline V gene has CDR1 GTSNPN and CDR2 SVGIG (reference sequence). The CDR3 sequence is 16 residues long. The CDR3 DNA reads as TGTGCCTGGAGTGTAAGGCGGACAGGGGAGTGGGAGACCCAGTACTTC. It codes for CAWSVRRTGEWETQYF.

The CDR3 here is CAIQGQGTDTQYF. The CDR3 DNA reads as TGTGCCATACAGGGCCAGGGCACAGATACGCAGTATTTT. The chain carries TRBV7-9 and TRBJ2-3; a weak D match, TRBD1 (6 bases). The ends were cut back, 10 bases at V and 1 base at J, with 12 bases in the middle. In germline, CDR1 is SEHNR, CDR2 FQNEAQ (reference sequence). This CDR3 spans 13 amino acids.

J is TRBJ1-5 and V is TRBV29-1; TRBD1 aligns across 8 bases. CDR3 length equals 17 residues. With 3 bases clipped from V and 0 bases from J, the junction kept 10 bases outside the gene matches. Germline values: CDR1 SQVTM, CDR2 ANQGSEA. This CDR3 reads CSVDRDRRRYSNQPQHF. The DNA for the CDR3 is TGCAGCGTTGATAGGGACAGGCGAAGGTATAGCAATCAGCCCCAGCATTTT.

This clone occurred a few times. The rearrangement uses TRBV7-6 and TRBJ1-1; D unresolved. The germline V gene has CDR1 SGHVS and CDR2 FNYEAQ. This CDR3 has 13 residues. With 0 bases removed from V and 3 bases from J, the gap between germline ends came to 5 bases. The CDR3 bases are TGTGCCAGCAGCTTAGCGGAGGACACTGAAGCTTTCTTT. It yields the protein CASSLAEDTEAFF.

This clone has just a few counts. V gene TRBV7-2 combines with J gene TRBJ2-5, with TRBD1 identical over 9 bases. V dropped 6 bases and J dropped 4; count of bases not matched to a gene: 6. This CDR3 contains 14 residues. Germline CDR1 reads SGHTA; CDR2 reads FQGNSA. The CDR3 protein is CASSLDRGRETQYF. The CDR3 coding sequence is TGTGCCAGCAGTCTTGACAGGGGGAGAGAGACCCAGTACTTC.